These T cell receptor beta chains were read from a single sample in a study of T-cell memory formation after mild COVID-19. Each CDR3 protein is one row after TCRdb ran MiXCR on the 5' RACE reads. The sample records around 340,000 distinct CDR3 sequences, 21% being singletons. Sequencing was performed on PBMCs or a T cell subset sorted from them (not recorded which). The receptors come from an adult woman who had mild COVID-19 (a few samples of this study predate the infection). Cell type and time point are not known. CDR3s include the opening cysteine and the closing phenylalanine or tryptophan. A D gene is named only where the DNA matches it firmly. For some rows the clone size is stated as once, few or many, or as a class when expanded; others skip it.

J gene,V gene,clone size,D gene,CDR3 protein,CDR3 DNA
TRBJ2-7,TRBV15,few,NA,CATSRDRGAYEQYF,TGTGCCACCAGCAGAGACCGAGGGGCCTACGAGCAGTACTTC
TRBJ1-6,TRBV7-9,NA,NA,CASSLGSVAYNSPLHF,TGTGCCAGCAGCTTAGGTTCTGTCGCATATAATTCACCCCTCCACTTT
TRBJ2-3,TRBV29-1,NA,NA,CSVEDLTGTDTQYF,TGCAGCGTTGAAGATCTTACAGGCACAGATACGCAGTATTTT
TRBJ2-4,TRBV15,NA,NA,CATSRVGPRIILAKNIQYF,TGTGCCACCAGCAGAGTGGGGCCCAGGATCATACTAGCCAAAAACATTCAGTACTTC
TRBJ2-6,TRBV23-1,many,TRBD1,CASRPTKGQDYVAGANVLTF,TGCGCCAGCCGTCCGACTAAAGGACAGGATTATGTCGCTGGGGCCAACGTCCTGACTTTC
TRBJ1-5,TRBV6-5,once,NA,CASSSGVWGLSNQPQHF,TGTGCCAGCAGCTCGGGCGTTTGGGGATTGAGCAATCAGCCCCAGCATTTT
TRBJ1-1,TRBV5-1,NA,TRBD1,CASYRDSVMNTEAFF,TGCGCCAGTTACCGGGACAGCGTGATGAACACTGAAGCTTTCTTT
TRBJ2-1,TRBV7-3,NA,NA,CASSLQQGQYNEQFF,TGTGCCAGCAGCTTACAGCAGGGGCAATACAATGAGCAGTTCTTC
TRBJ2-7,TRBV6-5,NA,NA,CASSGGSYYEQYF,TGTGCCAGCAGCGGGGGATCCTATTACGAGCAGTACTTC
TRBJ2-7,TRBV6-2/TRBV6-3,NA,NA,CASSYKVESRGQYF,TGTGCCAGCAGCTACAAGGTGGAATCAAGGGGGCAGTACTTC
TRBJ2-2,TRBV20-1,few,TRBD2,CSARSSGTGTGELFF,TGCAGTGCTAGATCTAGCGGGACCGGCACCGGGGAGCTGTTTTTT
TRBJ2-3,TRBV25-1,NA,TRBD2,CASHTSGTSTDTQYF,TGTGCCAGCCATACTAGCGGAACTAGCACAGATACGCAGTATTTT
TRBJ2-3,TRBV7-9,NA,NA,CASSLKVGATDTQYF,TGTGCCAGCAGCTTAAAGGTGGGAGCGACAGATACGCAGTATTTT
TRBJ2-6,TRBV15,few,TRBD1,CATSSVTGYPIGANVLTF,TGTGCCACCAGCAGCGTGACAGGGTACCCCATTGGGGCCAACGTCCTGACTTTC
TRBJ2-2,TRBV7-9,NA,NA,CASSPGTLLTGELFF,TGTGCCAGCAGCCCCGGGACACTGCTCACCGGGGAGCTGTTTTTT
TRBJ2-2,TRBV11-2,NA,NA,CASSFVNRDHRRELFF,TGTGCCAGCAGCTTCGTAAACCGGGACCATCGGAGGGAGCTGTTTTTT
TRBJ1-6,TRBV2,few,NA,CASSEAPNSPLHF,TGTGCCAGCAGTGAAGCCCCAAATTCACCCCTCCACTTT
TRBJ2-3,TRBV4-2,many,TRBD1,CASSRDRGPDTQYF,TGTGCCAGCAGCCGGGACAGGGGGCCAGATACGCAGTATTTT
TRBJ2-1,TRBV27,NA,NA,CASSFLAVYNEQFF,TGTGCCAGCAGTTTCCTAGCAGTCTACAATGAGCAGTTCTTC
TRBJ2-2,TRBV29-1,few,NA,CSVFQGGGTGELFF,TGCAGCGTGTTCCAGGGGGGGGGCACCGGGGAGCTGTTTTTT
TRBJ2-7,TRBV9,NA,NA,CASSPSERVNTYEQYF,TGTGCCAGCAGCCCCTCGGAGAGGGTAAACACCTACGAGCAGTACTTC
TRBJ2-7,TRBV6-5,NA,TRBD1,CASRSGTGNEQYF,TGTGCCAGCAGATCCGGGACAGGGAACGAGCAGTACTTC
TRBJ2-7,TRBV7-9,NA,NA,CASSSSGTIVYEQYF,TGTGCCAGCAGCTCATCCGGGACCATCGTCTACGAGCAGTACTTC
TRBJ2-4,TRBV12-3/TRBV12-4,NA,TRBD1,CASSLPNRGLRNIQYF,TGTGCCAGCAGCCTCCCCAACAGGGGGCTGCGAAACATTCAGTACTTC
TRBJ2-3,TRBV23-1,few,NA,CASSQSYSTDTQYF,TGCGCCAGCAGTCAATCGTACAGCACAGATACGCAGTATTTT
TRBJ2-3,TRBV12-3/TRBV12-4,NA,TRBD1,CASSSLQGAGDTQYF,TGTGCCAGCAGTTCGTTGCAGGGGGCAGGAGATACGCAGTATTTT
TRBJ1-6,TRBV20-1,few,NA,CSARLRGLF,TGCAGTGCTAGATTACGAGGACTCTTT
TRBJ2-1,TRBV6-1,few,NA,CASSEASTGSNEQFF,TGTGCCAGCAGTGAAGCGAGTACAGGGAGCAATGAGCAGTTCTTC
TRBJ1-6,TRBV12-3/TRBV12-4,NA,NA,CASRRTLVGASSYNSPLHF,TGTGCCAGCAGACGAACCCTTGTGGGGGCTAGCTCCTATAATTCACCCCTCCACTTT
TRBJ2-1,TRBV20-1,NA,TRBD2,CSASLAGDSYNEQFF,TGCAGTGCTAGTCTAGCGGGGGACTCCTACAATGAGCAGTTCTTC
TRBJ2-1,TRBV18,NA,TRBD2,CASSRGTTQTGEQFF,TGTGCCAGCTCCCGAGGGACTACACAGACGGGTGAGCAGTTCTTC
TRBJ2-7,TRBV7-2,few,TRBD1,CASRSQGAESEQYF,TGTGCCAGCAGATCACAGGGGGCAGAGTCCGAGCAGTACTTC
TRBJ2-5,TRBV11-3,NA,NA,CASSPRGAPQETQYF,TGTGCCAGCAGCCCCAGGGGGGCGCCGCAGGAGACCCAGTACTTC
TRBJ1-2,TRBV29-1,NA,NA,CSAGLGNYGYTF,TGCAGCGCTGGACTGGGGAACTATGGCTACACCTTC
TRBJ2-7,TRBV4-1,few,NA,CASSQEAGRGYEQYF,TGCGCCAGCAGCCAAGAAGCCGGCCGGGGTTACGAGCAGTACTTC
TRBJ2-1,TRBV3-1,few,NA,CASTGQEYNEQFF,TGTGCCAGTACGGGACAAGAATACAATGAGCAGTTCTTC
TRBJ2-1,TRBV14,NA,NA,CASSLVIGSYNEQFF,TGTGCCAGCAGCCTCGTAATCGGGAGTTACAATGAGCAGTTCTTC